This T cell receptor (beta chain) was captured by sequencing in a study of blood T cell repertoires in COVID-19. Study context: The analysed material was cDNA or gDNA that came from T cells, B-cell-depleted T cells, or PBMCs.

Trimming removed 6 bases at V and 2 bases at J, with 14 bases between. Germline V gene data show CDR1 as MNHEY and CDR2 as SVGAGI. This CDR3 has 15 residues. Clones were sequenced by immunoSEQ multiplex PCR, and TCRdb holds only the in-frame ones, with some missing. The table has more than 25,000 clones, 90% seen once; the top ten hold approximately 1%. This chain uses TRBV6-5 with TRBJ1-5; D possibly corresponds to TRBD1 (6 bases). Sequenced material: peripheral blood. This clonotype was obtained from a man between 65 and 85 years old with active or convalescent COVID-19. CDR3 DNA: TGTGCCAGCAGGGGTTTACAGGGTGGCAATCAGCCCCAGCATTTT. Encoded protein: CASRGLQGGNQPQHF.